This T cell receptor beta chain was profiled in a study of blood T cell repertoires in COVID-19. Background on the study: Sites across the United States, Italy and Spain contributed samples from acute and convalescent COVID-19. PBMCs, B-cell-depleted T cells, or T cells provided the cDNA or gDNA that made up the material.

The germline V gene encodes CDR1 LGHNA and CDR2 YNFKEQ. The CDR3 length is 15 residues. Trimming cost V 1 base and J 4 bases, with 13 bases left between them. In the original processing: Reference gene primers were amplified, and this amplification served to estimate nucleated cell counts. Using immunoSEQ multiplex PCR, the repertoire was profiled, and TCRdb retains in-frame clones only, with some absent. That table is the source of V, J and clone size, and D and trimming were worked out from the DNA. Of more than 300,000 clones in the sample, around 88% were seen once. J is TRBJ1-2 and V is TRBV4-2, with a possible D match to TRBD1 (6 bases). The sample comprised peripheral blood. The TCR sequence derives from a woman aged 25 to 39 with COVID-19, enrolled during active disease. CDR3 bases: TGTGCCAGCAGCCAAGCCCCCAGGGGCACCTATGGCTACACCTTC. Residues: CASSQAPRGTYGYTF.